This T cell receptor (beta chain) derives from a study of Graves' ophthalmopathy and Graves' hyperthyroidism. Across the whole study: Peripheral blood was collected at initial diagnosis, before any treatment. Study-wide results and caveats: The majority of expanded thyroid clonotypes above 0.001 frequency also occurred in blood. The model reached around 70% sensitivity and around 72% specificity for predicting ophthalmopathy progression.

This CDR3 comprises 18 residues. Per germline, CDR1 ENHRY and CDR2 SYGVKD. A remark on this clonotype: Its antigen is unknown. The germline gene is not matched at one end of the junction; a read error may be the cause.

For repertoire sequencing, the TCR beta CDR3 regions were amplified from RNA transcripts. The authors performed first-round RT-PCR with HTBI primers and then a second-round multiplex PCR. TCRdb re-analysed the multiplex PCR reads in MiXCR, keeping a single row per CDR3 protein. The sample records around 670,000 distinct CDR3 sequences, around 40% being singletons. The receptor was derived from an adult man with Graves' ophthalmopathy. Sequenced sample: peripheral blood. The chain joins TRBV10-3 to TRBJ2-7, with D unresolved. Here the CDR3 DNA reads TGTGCCAGCAGTTACTCGTTATTTGGTGGTTCGTTCCCCTACGAGCAGTACTTC. Its protein product is CASSYSLFGGSFPYEQYF.